Reported below is one T cell receptor beta chain. Antigen specificity is unknown. One base away lies a much larger clone, so this may be a sequencing read error. This entry is derived from a study of shared clonotypes between healthy human individuals. The wider study: Used for every donor were three CD4 naive, three CD4 memory, two CD8 naive and one CD8 memory plate.

Original analysis: Quality scores were absent from the junction-only immunoSEQ sequences, so filtering differed. TCRdb's copy holds only in-frame clones and misses some; the assay was immunoSEQ multiplex PCR. The V and J calls and clone size were taken over from that table, and D and trimming were inferred from the DNA. Of about 980,000 clones listed, about 80% are singletons. Findings and caveats of the study: Estimated richness was generally greater in naive than memory subsets.

Germline assignment: CDR1 MNHNS and CDR2 SASEGT. V gave up 6 bases and J gave up 3 bases, with 5 bases separating them. The CDR3 totals 11 residues. The source is a man between 18 and 29 years old in good health. The rearrangement uses TRBV6-1 and TRBJ1-2, with D unresolved. The sequenced material came from memory CD4+ T cells sorted from blood. Subset described: CD45RA-negative fraction. The CDR3 DNA sequence: TGTGCCAGCAGCAGAGACTATGGCTACACCTTC. The encoded protein is CASSRDYGYTF.